The T cell receptor beta chain under discussion was sequenced for a study of beta chain features in type 1 diabetes. Study at large: The patients were much like the healthy donors in age, gender and cell yields. Findings of the study overall: In all four CD4+ subsets, TCRB CDR3 length was significantly, moderately reduced in type 1 diabetes.

Sequenced material consisted of expressed TCRB transcripts (all of the isolated RNA was reverse transcribed). The read count averaged about 3.6 million across naive, central memory and regulatory T cell samples. Method: immunoSEQ multiplex PCR; TCRdb's copy keeps in-frame clones and lacks some. The sample holds 330,000 or so clones, roughly 12% seen once. Averaging roughly 110 mL, one heparinised blood draw was given by each donor. Purities over 95% were achieved in all sorted populations. The CDR3 has 12 amino acids. The V end was cut by 2 bases, the J end by 9 bases, with 11 bases between. Germline lookup yields CDR1 GTSNPN and CDR2 SVGIG (reference sequence). Note on this clone: Its matching antigen is unknown.

The TCR sequence derives from a woman younger than 35 with type 1 diabetes. J is TRBJ1-3 and V is TRBV30; TRBD1 might be the D (5 bases). Material for sequencing was naive CD4+ T cells from blood. CDR3 protein: CAWSPGGGTIYF. The CDR3, as DNA: TGTGCCTGGAGTCCGGGGGGAGGCACCATATATTTT.